This T cell receptor (beta chain) stems from a study of shared clonotypes between healthy human individuals. Across the whole study: With ages of 18 to 49, the donors were a couple of women and a few men.

Germline V gives CDR1 LNHDA, CDR2 SQIVND (reference sequence). The CDR3 loop spans 15 amino acids. V was pared by 3 bases and J by 4 bases, with 14 bases between. From CD4+ cells came CD45RA+ naive and CD45RA-negative memory subsets. It was at deep level that the assay was run. Sequencing used immunoSEQ multiplex PCR; TCRdb keeps in-frame clones, though not all of them. Among roughly 1.5 million clones listed, approximately 98% were seen once. A note on this clone: This specimen includes other DNA sequences encoding the same CDR3.

The TCR sequence derives from a man aged 25 to 40 in good health. The specimen was naive CD4+ T cells sorted from blood. The subset was: CD45RA+ positively selected. This sequence joins TRBV19 and TRBJ2-3, with TRBD2 as a possible D gene (5 bases). The CDR3 loop is CASSIPAGVSDTQYF. CDR3 coding DNA: TGTGCCAGTAGTATCCCAGCCGGGGTTTCAGATACGCAGTATTTT.